A selection of T cell receptor beta chains follows, all from one sample in a study of blood T cell repertoires in COVID-19. TCRdb's copy holds only in-frame clones and misses some; the assay was immunoSEQ multiplex PCR. The data hold 85,000 to 90,000 clones, with approximately 79% observed a single time. Sequenced: peripheral blood. The source is a man aged 65 to 85 with acute or convalescent COVID-19. Both conserved end residues are part of each CDR3. The D gene is left open where the match is weak. Size values are once, few and many counts, or a class for expanded clones, and some rows have none.

v_gene	d_gene	abundance	j_gene	CDR3nt	CDR3aa
TRBV19	NA	NA	TRBJ2-1	TGTGCCAGTAGTATAGACTGGAGTGAGCAGTTCTTC	CASSIDWSEQFF
TRBV7-8	NA	NA	TRBJ1-1	TGTGCCAGCAGCCCCCGACAGAACACTGAAGCTTTCTTT	CASSPRQNTEAFF
TRBV30	NA	once	TRBJ2-1	TGTGCCTGGAGTGGGACAAGCTCCTACAATGAGCAGTTCTTC	CAWSGTSSYNEQFF
TRBV18	TRBD1	NA	TRBJ1-5	TGTGCCAGCTCGGCTGGACAGGGCAATCAGCCCCAGCATTTT	CASSAGQGNQPQHF
TRBV18	NA	once	TRBJ1-1	TGTGCCAGCTCACCAGGAGGACCTCCCGGAGGGACTGAAGCTTTCTTT	CASSPGGPPGGTEAFF
TRBV24-1	NA	NA	TRBJ2-3	TGTGCCACCAGTGACCCGGACAATGATAGCACAGATACGCAGTATTTT	CATSDPDNDSTDTQYF
TRBV4-1	NA	few	TRBJ2-2	TGCGCCAGCAGCCAAGGAATCCCACGGGCCGGGGAGCTGTTTTTT	CASSQGIPRAGELFF
TRBV5-4	NA	NA	TRBJ1-2	TGTGCCAGCAGCTTGGCGTCGGCAGGGCAATCCTATGGCTACACCTTC	CASSLASAGQSYGYTF
TRBV19	TRBD1	once	TRBJ1-6	TGTGCCAGTAGTACGTCACTCATGACAGGGGGCCTAAACAGGAGGAATTCACCCCTCCACTTT	CASSTSLMTGGLNRRNSPLHF
TRBV7-9	TRBD1	NA	TRBJ1-2	TGTGCCAGCAGCCCGACCGCAGGGGGCCACTATGGCTACACCTTC	CASSPTAGGHYGYTF
TRBV4-1	NA	NA	TRBJ1-5	TGCGCCAGCAGCCAAGAGAGAGGGGAGGGCAATCAGCCCCAGCATTTT	CASSQERGEGNQPQHF